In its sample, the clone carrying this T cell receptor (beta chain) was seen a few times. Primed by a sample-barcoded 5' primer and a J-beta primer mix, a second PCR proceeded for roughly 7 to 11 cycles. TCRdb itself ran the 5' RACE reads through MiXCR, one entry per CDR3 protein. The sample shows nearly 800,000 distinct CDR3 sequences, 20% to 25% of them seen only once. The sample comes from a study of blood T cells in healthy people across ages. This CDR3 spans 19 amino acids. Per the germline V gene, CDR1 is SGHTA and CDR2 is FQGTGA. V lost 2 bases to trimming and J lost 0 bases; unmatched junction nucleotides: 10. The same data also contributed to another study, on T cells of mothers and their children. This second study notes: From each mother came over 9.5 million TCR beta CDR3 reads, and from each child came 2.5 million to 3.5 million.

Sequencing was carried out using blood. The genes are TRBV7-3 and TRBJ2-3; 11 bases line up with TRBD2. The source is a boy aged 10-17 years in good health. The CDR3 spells CASSLQPSGRRGSTDTQYF. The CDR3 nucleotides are TGTGCCAGCAGCTTACAACCTAGCGGGAGGAGGGGGAGCACAGATACGCAGTATTTT.